One sample yielded the 27 T cell receptor beta chains listed below, sequenced in a study of shared clonotypes between healthy human individuals. CD45RO-negative CD8 cells positively selected for CCR7 made up the naive population, which excluded terminally differentiated effector memory CD45RA+ cells. Using immunoSEQ multiplex PCR, the repertoire was profiled, and TCRdb retains in-frame clones only, with some absent. Of about 800,000 clones detected, just over 95% appear once; the ten largest clones hold under 0.3%. Sequenced sample: naive CD8+ T cells sorted from blood. These receptors came from a man between 25 and 39 years old in good health.

The V call is TRBV2, the J call TRBJ1-1; the match to TRBD1 covers 11 bases. The CDR3 is 16 residues long. The J segment lost 2 bases and the V segment lost 2 bases, leaving 4 bases of the junction unmatched. Germline loops: CDR1 SNHLY, CDR2 FYNNEI. In nucleotides, the CDR3 is TGTGCCAGCAGTGAATGGGGACAGGGGGGAAACACTGAAGCTTTCTTT. This codes for CASSEWGQGGNTEAFF. The full variable domain, its missing parts supplied by reference TRBV2 and TRBJ1-1, is EPEVTQTPSHQVTQMGQEVILRCVPISNHLYFYWYRQILGQKVEFLVSFYNNEISEKSEIFDDQFSVERPDGSNFTLKIRSTKLEDSAMYFCASSEWGQGGNTEAFFGQGTRLTVV.

This clone was detected only once. J is TRBJ2-5 and V is TRBV5-1; D ambiguous. In germline, CDR1 is SGHRS, CDR2 YFSETQ. This CDR3 is built from 14 residues. The V and J ends lost 1 base and 5 bases respectively, with 12 bases between them. The DNA of the CDR3 is TGCGCCAGCAGCTTGAGGAGACTGGGGGAGACCCAGTACTTC. Protein product: CASSLRRLGETQYF.

This clone was observed a single time. The chain links TRBV4-1 to TRBJ2-5; D is undetermined. Germline values: CDR1 MGHRA, CDR2 YSYEKL. V gave up 1 base and J gave up 4 bases, with 7 bases separating them. This CDR3 has 13 residues. CDR3 coding DNA: TGCGCCAGCAGCCAAGCTCTGGGAGAGACCCAGTACTTC. It translates to CASSQALGETQYF.

The chain has TRBV29-1 and TRBJ2-7, with a possible D match to TRBD2 (6 bases). Germline V gene sequence: CDR1 SQVTM, CDR2 ANQGSEA. There are 17 residues in the CDR3. V was cut by 0 bases and J by 5 bases, with 23 bases left in between. As DNA, the CDR3 is TGCAGCGTTGAAGATCCTCGGGAGACCAAAAGAGGCAACGAGCAGTACTTC. Translation: CSVEDPRETKRGNEQYF.

This clone was counted once. This chain joins TRBV4-1 and TRBJ1-1, with TRBD1 matching 8 bases. The J segment lost 3 bases and the V segment lost 2 bases, leaving 8 bases of the junction unmatched. The CDR3 consists of 16 residues. Germline CDR1 and CDR2: MGHRA and YSYEKL. CDR3 in amino acids: CASSQLTDRADTEAFF. The CDR3 DNA is TGCGCCAGCAGCCAACTAACGGACAGGGCTGACACTGAAGCTTTCTTT.

The chain is built from TRBV28 and TRBJ2-7; perhaps TRBD2 as D (6 bases). This CDR3 spans 14 amino acids. From germline, CDR1 is MDHEN and CDR2 SYDVKM. Deletions cut 3 bases from V and 5 bases from J, with 14 bases between. The CDR3 bases are TGTGCCAGCAGTTTTTCCGGGAAGCGGGACGAGCAGTACTTC. Amino acid sequence: CASSFSGKRDEQYF.

This sequence joins TRBV7-9 and TRBJ2-5; TRBD2 agrees at 7 bases. Germline CDR1 and CDR2: SEHNR and FQNEAQ (reference sequence). The CDR3 is 13 residues long. V lost 4 bases and J lost 7; bases outside the gene matches: 6. The CDR3 coding sequence is TGTGCCAGCAGCTCCCCCTGGGGGGGGACCCAGTACTTC. Its protein product is CASSSPWGGTQYF.

The V and J genes are TRBV19 and TRBJ2-1; no clear D gene. The CDR3 is 15 residues long. Deletions cut 2 bases from V and 7 bases from J, with 15 bases between. In germline, CDR1 is LNHDA, CDR2 SQIVND (reference sequence). CDR3 nucleotides: TGTGCCAGTAGTATAACCACCGGGCTTTTTAATGAGCAGTTCTTC. Encoded protein: CASSITTGLFNEQFF.

This chain links TRBV10-2 with TRBJ2-1; 9 nucleotides line up with TRBD2. This CDR3 spans 16 amino acids. The germline V gene encodes CDR1 WSHSY and CDR2 SAAADI. Trimming cost V 3 bases and J 6 bases; bases outside gene matches: 9. The CDR3, as DNA: TGCGCCAGCAGTGAAATGGGGACTAGCCGACTCAATGAGCAGTTCTTC. Encoded protein: CASSEMGTSRLNEQFF.

CDR3 bases: TGTGCCAGCAGTGGGGCAGGGACGGGGGCTTTCTTT. Translating it yields CASSGAGTGAFF. V usage is TRBV27 and J usage is TRBJ1-1; possibly TRBD1 for D (5 bases). Trimming removed 5 bases from V and 11 bases from J, with 15 bases in between. Looked up from germline, CDR1 is MNHEY and CDR2 is SMNVEV (reference sequence). CDR3 length: 12 amino acids.

A word on this clone: The sample carries other DNA sequences with the same CDR3. The chain links TRBV9 to TRBJ2-1; D is unclear. The CDR3 contains 11 residues. Trimming removed 7 bases from V and 7 bases from J, with 9 bases in between. Germline values: CDR1 SGDLS, CDR2 YYNGEE. The CDR3 reads CASSYGNEQFF. The CDR3 DNA reads TGTGCCAGCTCGTACGGGAATGAGCAGTTCTTC.

V usage is TRBV7-9 and J usage is TRBJ2-1, with D perhaps TRBD2 (5 bases). This CDR3 is built from 12 residues. Germline V gene lookup returns CDR1 SEHNR and CDR2 FQNEAQ (reference sequence). V was shortened by 5 bases and J by 6 bases, with 8 bases between the two germline ends. This CDR3 is CASSADFNEQFF. The CDR3 nucleotides are TGTGCCAGCAGCGCGGACTTCAATGAGCAGTTCTTC.

This chain uses TRBV5-1 with TRBJ1-1; D is uncertain. V lost 4 bases, J lost 1 base, and 11 bases lay in between. Germline CDR1 is SGHRS and CDR2 is YFSETQ. The CDR3 has 14 residues. CDR3 loop: CASSTLGPNTEAFF. CDR3 DNA: TGCGCCAGCAGCACCCTAGGTCCGAACACTGAAGCTTTCTTT.

The chain links TRBV2 to TRBJ2-3; no clear D gene. From germline, CDR1 is SNHLY and CDR2 FYNNEI. Trimming removed 6 bases at V and 0 bases at J, with 19 bases between. The CDR3 totals 17 residues. The CDR3 DNA follows: TGTGCCAGCAGCCCCTCTAAAGTCAGTCCTAGCACAGATACGCAGTATTTT. Its protein product is CASSPSKVSPSTDTQYF.

The V gene is TRBV4-1, the J gene TRBJ2-7; TRBD1 might be the D (5 bases). The length of the CDR3 is 14 residues. The V end was cut by 1 base, the J end by 2 bases, with 9 bases between. CDR1 is MGHRA and CDR2 is YSYEKL in the germline V gene. CDR3 amino acids: CASSQVTGAYEQYF. CDR3 nucleotides: TGCGCCAGCAGCCAAGTTACAGGAGCCTACGAGCAGTACTTC.

The rearrangement uses TRBV10-2 and TRBJ1-2; D not certain. This CDR3 has 13 residues. Trimming removed 3 bases from V and 7 bases from J, with 12 bases in between. Germline CDR1 is WSHSY and CDR2 is SAAADI. For the CDR3, the DNA is TGCGCCAGCAGTGATGCCGGGAACGGTGGCTACACCTTC. Translating gives CASSDAGNGGYTF.

J is TRBJ2-3 and V is TRBV9; D gene ambiguous. This CDR3 contains 16 residues. Germline CDR1 is SGDLS and CDR2 is YYNGEE. The ends were cut back, 1 base at V and 0 bases at J, with 12 bases in the middle. CDR3 nucleotide sequence: TGTGCCAGCAGCGTAAGGGCGGTTCTTAGCACAGATACGCAGTATTTT. Its translation: CASSVRAVLSTDTQYF.

The rearrangement uses TRBV13 and TRBJ2-7; D may be TRBD1 (5 bases). Germline V CDR1 and CDR2: PRHDT, FYEKMQ (reference sequence). V was clipped by 0 bases and J by 6 bases, with 15 bases between them. This CDR3 comprises 15 residues. The CDR3 is CASSLGAGQGAEQYF. CDR3 nucleotide sequence: TGTGCCAGCAGCTTAGGGGCAGGCCAGGGCGCCGAGCAGTACTTC.

The V call is TRBV28, the J call TRBJ2-3; D is perhaps TRBD2 (6 bases). V was shortened by 4 bases and J by 1 base, with 12 bases between the two germline ends. Germline V gives CDR1 MDHEN, CDR2 SYDVKM. CDR3 length equals 15 residues. The CDR3 protein is CASSSYKRGTDTQYF. The CDR3 nucleotides read TGTGCCAGCAGTTCCTACAAGCGGGGCACAGATACGCAGTATTTT.

The chain joins TRBV18 to TRBJ2-1; D may be TRBD2 (5 bases). This CDR3 comprises 16 residues. Germline CDR1 reads KGHSH; CDR2 reads LQKENI. V was trimmed by 3 bases and J by 5 bases, leaving 17 bases between them. CDR3 nucleotide sequence: TGTGCCAGCTCACCCGGGATCACGATAACCCACAATGAGCAGTTCTTC. Amino acid sequence: CASSPGITITHNEQFF.

The chain uses TRBV30 and TRBJ1-1, with D perhaps TRBD1 (5 bases). Trimming took 1 base from V and 5 from J, leaving 14 bases between them. Per germline, CDR1 GTSNPN and CDR2 SVGIG (reference sequence). This CDR3 contains 14 residues. The CDR3 reads CAWSDLGTGTEAFF. As DNA, the CDR3 is TGTGCCTGGAGTGACTTGGGGACTGGGACTGAAGCTTTCTTT. The full variable domain, rest sourced from reference TRBV30 and TRBJ1-1, is SQTIHQWPATLVQPVGSPLSLECTVEGTSNPNLYWYRQAAGRGLQLLFYSVGIGQISSEVPQNLSASRPQDRQFILSSKKLLLSDSGFYLCAWSDLGTGTEAFFGQGTRLTVV.

The CDR3 DNA is TGCGCCAGCAGCTCCTCCCCCTTCAGGGGGGACAATGAGCAGTTCTTC. Protein product: CASSSSPFRGDNEQFF. The V gene is TRBV5-1, the J gene TRBJ2-1; TRBD1 might be the D (7 bases). Germline values: CDR1 SGHRS, CDR2 YFSETQ. V was clipped by 3 bases and J by 5 bases, with 18 bases between them. The CDR3 extends over 16 amino acids.

The chain joins TRBV14 to TRBJ2-3; D possibly uses TRBD1 or TRBD2 (6 bases each). The CDR3 is 14 residues long. Per the germline V gene, CDR1 is SGHDN and CDR2 is FVKESK. Trimming pared 4 bases from V and 4 bases from J, leaving 12 bases between. CDR3 coding DNA: TGTGCCAGCAGCCGACTGGGGGGCCCAGATACGCAGTATTTT. Protein sequence: CASSRLGGPDTQYF.

Only one count was recorded for this clone. The CDR3 protein is CSVEDLGPEQYF. The CDR3 DNA reads as TGCAGCGTTGAAGATTTAGGGCCCGAGCAGTACTTC. The chain links TRBV29-1 to TRBJ2-7, with D uncertain. CDR3 length: 12 residues. Per germline, CDR1 SQVTM and CDR2 ANQGSEA. Trimming removed 0 bases at V and 6 bases at J, with 9 bases between.

The chain carries TRBV7-9 and TRBJ2-1, with 8 bases matching TRBD1. CDR1 and CDR2 (germline): SEHNR, FQNEAQ (reference sequence). The CDR3 consists of 15 residues. V trimming: 5 bases; J trimming: 8 bases; junction bases outside the gene matches: 11. The CDR3 loop is CASSPSRDRRHEQFF. CDR3 bases: TGTGCCAGCAGCCCGTCGCGGGACAGGCGCCATGAGCAGTTCTTC.

The V call is TRBV9, the J call TRBJ2-1; D ambiguous. This CDR3 spans 12 amino acids. Trimming removed 0 bases from V and 9 bases from J, with 7 bases in between. Germline V gene sequence: CDR1 SGDLS, CDR2 YYNGEE. The DNA of the CDR3 is TGTGCCAGCAGCGTAGGGAGCAGTGAGCAGTTCTTC. As protein: CASSVGSSEQFF.

The genes are TRBV4-3 and TRBJ2-3; D assignment may be TRBD1 or TRBD2 (5 bases each). The CDR3 runs to 12 residues. V dropped 4 bases and J dropped 6 bases, with 8 bases sitting between them. Germline V gives CDR1 LGHNA, CDR2 YSLEER. CDR3 protein: CASSLGGDTQYF. The CDR3 DNA reads as TGCGCCAGCAGCCTTGGGGGTGATACGCAGTATTTT.